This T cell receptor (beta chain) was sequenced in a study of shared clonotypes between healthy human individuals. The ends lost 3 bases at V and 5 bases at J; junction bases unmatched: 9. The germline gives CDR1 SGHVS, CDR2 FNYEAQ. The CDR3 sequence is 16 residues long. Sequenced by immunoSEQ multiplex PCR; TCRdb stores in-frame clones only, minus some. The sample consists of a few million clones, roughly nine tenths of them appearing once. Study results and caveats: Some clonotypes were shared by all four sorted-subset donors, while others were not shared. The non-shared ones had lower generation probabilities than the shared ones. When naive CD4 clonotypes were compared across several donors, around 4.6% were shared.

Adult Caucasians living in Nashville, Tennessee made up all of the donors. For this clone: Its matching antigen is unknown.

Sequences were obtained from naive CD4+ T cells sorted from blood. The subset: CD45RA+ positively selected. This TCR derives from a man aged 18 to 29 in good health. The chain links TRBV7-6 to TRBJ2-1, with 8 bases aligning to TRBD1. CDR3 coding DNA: TGTGCCAGCAGCTTCGACAGGGGACAACTAGACAATGAGCAGTTCTTC. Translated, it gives CASSFDRGQLDNEQFF.